The following is a T cell receptor beta chain sequence with its context. Its antigen is undetermined. The entry originates in a study of cytomegalovirus exposure and HLA in healthy donors. Study outcomes and limitations: Most sequenced TCRs were rare (though some public TCRs occurred in many donors). Most subjects had HLA-A and HLA-B alleles reportedly predicted accurately by TCR beta sequences.

Researchers ran the PCR with 60 Vbeta and 13 Jbeta primers. Clones were sequenced by immunoSEQ multiplex PCR, and TCRdb holds only the in-frame ones, with some missing. The repertoire holds 150,000 to 200,000 clones, roughly 87% seen once, with about 0.24% in the top ten. The sequence came from a girl in the first two years of life in good health and CMV-seronegative. Sequences were obtained from PBMCs.

The CDR3 DNA sequence: TGTGCCAGCAGCTTATTGTCGGAGTCCTACGAGCAGTACTTC. Translated: CASSLLSESYEQYF. The chain recombines TRBV7-6 with TRBJ2-7; D gene unclear. This CDR3 is built from 14 residues. CDR1 is SGHVS and CDR2 is FNYEAQ in the germline V gene. The V end was cut by 2 bases, the J end by 1 base, with 9 bases between.